The 9 T cell receptor beta chains below were found in one sample sequenced in a study of immune evolution from preneoplasia to lung adenocarcinoma. TCRdb's table, derived via immunoSEQ multiplex PCR, lists solely in-frame clones and lacks some. The sample carries approximately 2,500 clones, around 84% recorded once. The sequenced sample consisted of FFPE invasive lung adenocarcinoma tissue. The receptors here all came from a person aged 60 to 85 with invasive lung adenocarcinoma.

The rearrangement uses TRBV9 and TRBJ2-3; 15 bases match TRBD2. The V gene end was trimmed by 0 bases and the J gene end by 6 bases; junction bases not matched to a gene: 2. This CDR3 is 16 amino acids long. CDR1 SGDLS and CDR2 YYNGEE come from the germline V gene. CDR3 in amino acids: CASSVGTSGGADTQYF. CDR3 nucleotide sequence: TGTGCCAGCAGCGTAGGGACTAGCGGGGGGGCCGATACGCAGTATTTT.

The chain recombines TRBV27 with TRBJ1-2; 10 bases line up with TRBD1. The V gene's germline CDR1 is MNHEY and CDR2 SMNVEV (reference sequence). The CDR3 runs 17 residues. After removal of 4 bases from V and 0 bases from J, the junction contained 8 bases not matched to a gene. The CDR3 DNA is TGTGCCAGCAGTTATTGGGGGACAGGGGTTACTAACTATGGCTACACCTTC. Amino acids: CASSYWGTGVTNYGYTF.

The rearrangement links TRBV7-3 to TRBJ2-6; D may correspond to TRBD1 or TRBD2 (5 bases each). The length of the CDR3 is 15 residues. The germline V gene encodes CDR1 SGHTA and CDR2 FQGTGA. V lost 2 bases to trimming and J lost 0 bases, with 5 bases between them. The CDR3 spells CASSLGGSGANVLTF. The CDR3 DNA is TGTGCCAGCAGCTTAGGGGGCTCTGGGGCCAACGTCCTGACTTTC.

This chain connects TRBV20-1 to TRBJ2-7; D gene uncertain. CDR3 length equals 10 residues. Germline CDR1 and CDR2: DFQATT and SNEGSKA (reference sequence). V was trimmed by 2 bases and J by 3 bases, leaving 2 bases between them. CDR3 amino acids: CSARLYEQYF. The CDR3 coding sequence is TGCAGTGCTAGACTCTACGAGCAGTACTTC.

The V call is TRBV30, the J call TRBJ2-5; 9 bases are a match to TRBD1. Germline CDR1 and CDR2: GTSNPN and SVGIG (reference sequence). The CDR3 contains 15 residues. V was clipped by 0 bases and J by 2 bases; unmatched bases: 4. The DNA of the CDR3 is TGTGCCTGGAGTGTAGGTGGGACAGGGCAAGAGACCCAGTACTTC. It yields the protein CAWSVGGTGQETQYF. Complete variable domain (other parts from reference TRBV30 and TRBJ2-5): SQTIHQWPATLVQPVGSPLSLECTVEGTSNPNLYWYRQAAGRGLQLLFYSVGIGQISSEVPQNLSASRPQDRQFILSSKKLLLSDSGFYLCAWSVGGTGQETQYFGPGTRLLVL.

DNA of the CDR3: TGTGCCAGCAGCACCCCAGATAGCGGGAGTCCCAATGAGCAGTTCTTC. Translation gives CASSTPDSGSPNEQFF. V and J are TRBV5-4 and TRBJ2-1; 9 bases are shared with TRBD2. Germline CDR1 and CDR2: SGHNT and YYREEE (reference sequence). The CDR3 is made up of 16 amino acids. J was trimmed by 6 bases and V by 4 bases; bases with no gene match: 11.

The chain links TRBV6-1 to TRBJ1-5; D gene uncertain. V lost 8 bases, J lost 2 bases, and 7 bases lay in between. This CDR3 contains 12 residues. Germline V gene sequence: CDR1 MNHNS, CDR2 SASEGT. CDR3 loop: CASLVGNQPQHF. In DNA form, the CDR3 reads TGTGCCAGCCTCGTCGGCAATCAGCCCCAGCATTTT.

This chain connects TRBV29-1 to TRBJ2-5; D is unclear. The CDR3 is 11 amino acids. With 4 bases removed from V and 5 bases from J, the gap between germline ends came to 8 bases. The germline V gene encodes CDR1 SQVTM and CDR2 ANQGSEA. The chain's CDR3 is CSVVSRETQYF. CDR3 nucleotide sequence: TGCAGCGTTGTTAGTCGGGAGACCCAGTACTTC.

The V and J genes are TRBV2 and TRBJ1-1; TRBD1 is a possible D gene (5 bases). CDR3 length: 12 residues. Germline V CDR1 and CDR2: SNHLY, FYNNEI. The V end lost 6 bases, the J end lost 11 bases, and 16 bases lay between the germline ends. In DNA, the CDR3 is TGTGCCAGCAGCCCCGGCGGAGGGGAGGCTTTCTTT. Translating gives CASSPGGGEAFF.